This TCR beta chain came from a study of T cell repertoires in cytomegalovirus infection. Study as a whole: An indication of both CMV infection and matching HLA type came from public TCR beta signatures.

CDR3 length equals 17 residues. V shed 3 bases and J 2 bases; nucleotides not matched to a gene: 12. Germline CDR1 reads LNHDA; CDR2 reads SQIVND (reference sequence). MiXCR, applied by TCRdb to the reads, yields one record per CDR3 protein. The table shows roughly 920,000 distinct CDR3 sequences, with 31% occurring only once. Turning to this clonotype: What it binds is not known.

Sequences were derived from cultured CD8+ T cells from PBMCs, sampled from culture after CMV antigen stimulation. This chain joins TRBV19 and TRBJ1-2; the match to TRBD1 covers 7 bases. This clonotype originated in a human donor in good health (CMV status not recorded). Some clones in this sample may be carry-over from other donors' samples. The CDR3 coding sequence is TGTGCCAGTAGTATCGCGACAGGGCGAAGGTGGAACTATGGCTACACCTTC. Its translation: CASSIATGRRWNYGYTF.